This TCR beta chain derives from a study of naive and memory T cell subsets. TCR cDNA received a 3' ligated oligonucleotide that carried a UMI. Adult healthy volunteers gave 2.5 ml peripheral blood for whole-blood RNA. Four PCR rounds used nested alpha and beta constant region primers plus the SP2 primer. For blood and skin samples, reverse transcription used TCR alpha and beta constant primers. TCRdb analysed the 5' RACE reads with MiXCR anew, one entry per CDR3 protein. The table includes roughly 60,000 distinct CDR3 sequences, under 10% detected once. Regarding the study as a whole: This RNA-based method may be sensitive to activation-related transcript changes.

The V end lost 1 base, the J end lost 4 bases, and 15 bases lay between the germline ends. The CDR3 consists of 16 residues. Per germline, CDR1 SGHDT and CDR2 YYEEEE. This clonotype was seen ten or more times. What it recognizes is unknown. The sequence derives from a female donor in good health. The genes are TRBV5-6 and TRBJ1-3, with a tentative D call TRBD1 (6 bases). The CDR3 here is CASSLYSGVTGNTIYF. CDR3 nucleotide sequence: TGTGCCAGCAGCTTGTATTCAGGGGTTACCGGAAACACCATATATTTT.